This note documents a single TCR beta chain sequence. Its specificity is not known. After re-calling the 5' RACE reads, TCRdb lists one entry per CDR3 protein, DNA absent. This sample's table has roughly 180,000 distinct CDR3 sequences. The data derive from a study of T cells expressing NK-cell markers. The wider study: TCR beta repertoires came from sorted CD3+CD56+NKG2C+, CD3+CD56+NKG2C- and CD3+CD56-NKG2C+ T cells. HCMV seropositivity marked most of the eight sequenced donors; one was seronegative.

The study's findings and limits: NKG2C+ dominant clonotypes from 5 to 7 donors made up about 1.0-7.5% of CD8+ T cells.

Germline V gene lookup returns CDR1 MNHNS and CDR2 SASEGT. The CDR3 has 13 residues. Sequencing was done on a sample of blood T cells: a sorted CD56 or NKG2C T cell subset, CD4+ or CD8+ T cells, or bulk PBMC T cells (not recorded which). The rearrangement links TRBV6-1 to TRBJ2-5. The source of this sequence is a man aged 18 to 69 in good health. The CDR3 protein is CASSSTSLETQYF.